This T cell receptor (beta chain) derives from a study of identical twins. Study-wide points: Models came in too low on out-of-frame TCR alpha sharing in monozygotic twins.

TCRdb fed the 5' RACE reads into MiXCR, producing one record per CDR3 protein. The table shows more than 200,000 distinct CDR3 sequences, with less than 9.5% occurring only once. CDR3 size: 15 residues. V lost 3 bases and J lost 4; bases outside the gene matches: 4. This clonotype showed up many times. Its matching antigen is unknown. This TCR was recovered from a woman aged 18-35 years in good health. Sequenced: memory (CD45RO+) T cells sorted from blood. The V and J genes are TRBV12-3 or TRBV12-4 and TRBJ2-2; 8 positions agree with TRBD2. Here the CDR3 DNA reads TGTGCCAGCAGTTTCGGGGGGGGAACCACCGGGGAGCTGTTTTTT. It specifies CASSFGGGTTGELFF.